This T cell receptor (beta chain) stems from a study of response to subunit inactivated influenza vaccine. Study results and caveats: Authors suggested each seasonal influenza vaccination recruits few new T cells.

CDR3 length equals 15 residues. With V trimmed by 0 bases and J by 4 bases, 6 bases remained unmatched. Per the germline V gene, CDR1 is SGHKS and CDR2 is YYEKEE (reference sequence). This clonotype was seen a few times. Its antigen is unidentified. TCRdb re-called the RT-PCR reads with MiXCR, one entry per CDR3 protein. Of about 500,000 distinct CDR3 sequences in the sample, 10% to 15% were seen once. This sequence was found in a man over 45 who received an inactivated influenza vaccine. The chain has TRBV5-5 and TRBJ2-7; 8 bases agree with TRBD1. The sequencing here drew on PBMCs from blood, taken roughly 48 days after vaccination. The DNA for the CDR3 is TGTGCCAGCAGCTTGGTCAGACAGGGGCCTTACGAGCAGTACTTC. Translated: CASSLVRQGPYEQYF.